Each of the 11 T cell receptor beta chains below was sequenced from the same sample in a study of CXCR3-negative and CXCR3-positive naive CD8 T cells. Antigens for these TCRs are unknown. Findings and limits, study-wide: Researchers report that CXCR3-positive naive cells carry more hydrophobic TRB CDR3s than CXCR3-negative naive cells.

5' RACE with UMI labels generated the TRB cDNA libraries. TCRdb reanalyzed the 5' RACE reads and collapses them to one entry per CDR3 protein, without DNA. The sample data list about 150,000 distinct CDR3 sequences. Source material: naive CXCR3+ CD8+ T cells from blood. Stated subset: CD45RO-CCR7+CD27+CD95- naive CD8+ T cells expressing CXCR3 (TNR3+). These TCRs come from a human donor in good health. Some clones in this sample may be carry-over from other donors' samples.

V gene TRBV28 combines with J gene TRBJ1-1; TCRdb's D call of TRBD1 is untestable without DNA. The CDR3 runs to 13 residues. Germline CDR1 and CDR2: MDHEN and SYDVKM. This CDR3 is CASSRQGYGEAFF. The full variable domain, rest sourced from reference TRBV28 and TRBJ1-1, is DVKVTQSSRYLVKRTGEKVFLECVQDMDHENMFWYRQDPGLGLRLIYFSYDVKMKEKGDIPEGYSVSREKKERFSLILESASTNQTSMYLCASSRQGYGEAFFGQGTRLTVV.

The gene calls are TRBV4-2 and TRBJ1-3. The CDR3 loop spans 15 amino acids. Germline values: CDR1 LGHNA, CDR2 YNFKEQ. CDR3 loop: CASSQALDGGNTIYF.

V gene TRBV7-6 combines with J gene TRBJ2-5. The CDR3 runs 14 residues. The germline gives CDR1 SGHVS, CDR2 FNYEAQ. CDR3: CASSSRPVQETQYF.

The J gene is TRBJ1-1, the V gene TRBV6-5. CDR1 MNHEY and CDR2 SVGAGI come from the germline V gene. CDR3 length equals 13 residues. The CDR3: CASSSGALTEAFF.

V and J are TRBV7-2 and TRBJ1-1; the D gene TCRdb calls, TRBD1, cannot be checked with no DNA. Germline V CDR1 and CDR2: SGHTA, FQGNSA. This CDR3 is built from 13 residues. CDR3: CASSKTRGPEAFF.

The chain combines TRBV20-1 with TRBJ2-7; TCRdb selects TRBD1, and the lack of DNA leaves this call unchecked. Germline CDR1 reads DFQATT; CDR2 reads SNEGSKA (reference sequence). The CDR3 extends over 14 amino acids. CDR3 protein: CSASPDPSSYEQYF.

The gene calls are TRBV19 and TRBJ2-4; TCRdb gives TRBD1 as the D gene, but with no DNA this cannot be confirmed. This CDR3 region has 14 residues. Germline CDR1 reads LNHDA; CDR2 reads SQIVND (reference sequence). The CDR3: CASSLQGAGNIQYF. The full variable domain, rest sourced from reference TRBV19 and TRBJ2-4, is DGGITQSPKYLFRKEGQNVTLSCEQNLNHDAMYWYRQDPGQGLRLIYYSQIVNDFQKGDIAEGYSVSREKKESFPLTVTSAQKNPTAFYLCASSLQGAGNIQYFGAGTRLSVL.

This sequence joins TRBV11-3 and TRBJ2-7; the D gene TCRdb calls, TRBD1, cannot be checked with no DNA. Germline assignment: CDR1 SGHNT and CDR2 YENEEA. This CDR3 has 15 residues. CDR3 amino acids: CASSPGGQGPYEQYF.

The chain combines TRBV18 with TRBJ2-3; with no DNA, the TCRdb D assignment of TRBD2 cannot be verified. CDR3 size: 16 residues. Looked up from germline, CDR1 is KGHSH and CDR2 is LQKENI. CDR3 loop: CASSPGLAEATDTQYF.

V usage is TRBV4-2 and J usage is TRBJ2-7. This CDR3 contains 13 residues. Germline lookup yields CDR1 LGHNA and CDR2 YNFKEQ. The CDR3 is CASSQWVSYEQYF.

The rearrangement uses TRBV9 and TRBJ2-7; TCRdb lists TRBD1, though no DNA is available to test this call. This CDR3 contains 13 residues. The germline V gene has CDR1 SGDLS and CDR2 YYNGEE. This CDR3 is CASSTSGSREQYF.